This TCR beta chain originates from a study of siplizumab effects on memory and regulatory T cells. Findings of the study overall: There appeared to be greater diversity in naive T cells than in memory cells, and naive T cells seemed major contributors to the alloresponse. Naive-or-memory phenotypes were unassignable for roughly 80-96% of proliferating CD4+ or CD8+ clones.

Method: immunoSEQ multiplex PCR; TCRdb's copy keeps in-frame clones and lacks some. The table shows approximately 100,000 clones, with under 95% occurring only once. The germline CDR1 and CDR2 sequences are MNHGY and SVAAGI. This CDR3 region has 13 residues. V lost 7 bases, J lost 2 bases, and 3 bases stayed unmatched. Notes on this clone: Its matching antigen is unknown.

The chain uses TRBV6-9 and TRBJ2-7; 9 bases are a match to TRBD2. The TCR originated in a human donor in good health. The sample taken for sequencing was Tregs sorted from blood. CDR3 nucleotides: TGTGCCAGCAAGCTAGCGGGGACCTACGAGCAGTACTTC. It encodes CASKLAGTYEQYF.